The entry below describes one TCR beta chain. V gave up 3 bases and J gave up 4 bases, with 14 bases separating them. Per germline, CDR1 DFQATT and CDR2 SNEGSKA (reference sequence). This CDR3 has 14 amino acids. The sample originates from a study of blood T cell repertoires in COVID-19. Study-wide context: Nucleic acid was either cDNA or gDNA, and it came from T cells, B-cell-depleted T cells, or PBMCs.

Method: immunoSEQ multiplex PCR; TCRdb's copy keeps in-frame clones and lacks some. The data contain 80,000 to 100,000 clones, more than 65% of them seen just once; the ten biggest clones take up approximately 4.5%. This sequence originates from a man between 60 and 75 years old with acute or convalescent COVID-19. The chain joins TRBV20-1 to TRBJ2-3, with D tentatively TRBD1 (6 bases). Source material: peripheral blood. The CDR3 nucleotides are TGCAGTGCTAGTGCAGGGGCAGGGGCAGATACGCAGTATTTT. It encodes CSASAGAGADTQYF.